The rows below give T cell receptor beta chains drawn from one sample of a study of identifying expanded T cells in peripheral blood. The data were produced by immunoSEQ multiplex PCR, yet TCRdb's version contains in-frame clones alone and is incomplete. The sample consists of 100,000 to 150,000 clones, 75% to 90% of them appearing once. The sequenced sample was blood. The receptor set was obtained from a person aged 18 to 70 in good health. Both conserved end residues are part of each CDR3. The D gene is left open where the match is weak. Size is stated for part of the rows, as once, few or many counts, or as a class when the clone is expanded.

V gene	J gene	clone size	D gene	CDR3 protein	CDR3 DNA
TRBV25-1	TRBJ2-3	NA	NA	CASSELGKNTQYF	TGTGCCAGCAGTGAATTAGGGAAGAATACGCAGTATTTT
TRBV11-3	TRBJ2-7	NA	NA	CASSLAAGASYEQYF	TGTGCCAGCAGCTTAGCGGCAGGGGCATCCTACGAGCAGTACTTC
TRBV15	TRBJ2-5	NA	NA	CATSRSQGPETQYF	TGTGCCACCAGCAGATCCCAGGGCCCCGAGACCCAGTACTTC
TRBV9	TRBJ2-3	NA	TRBD2	CASSESLLAGAADTQYF	TGTGCCAGCAGCGAGAGTTTACTAGCGGGAGCGGCGGATACGCAGTATTTT
TRBV5-1	TRBJ1-1	NA	NA	CASSLAWPGTNTEAFF	TGCGCCAGCAGCTTGGCCTGGCCGGGGACGAACACTGAAGCTTTCTTT
TRBV4-2	TRBJ2-1	few	TRBD1	CASSQDYILVGQGAYNEQFF	TGTGCCAGCAGCCAAGACTATATATTGGTCGGACAGGGGGCCTACAATGAGCAGTTCTTC
TRBV7-2	TRBJ1-1	NA	NA	CASSLEGVGGSGAEAFF	TGTGCCAGCAGCCTAGAAGGCGTTGGGGGGTCCGGGGCTGAAGCTTTCTTT
TRBV19	TRBJ2-5	once	NA	CAKMGGVGETQYF	TGTGCCAAGATGGGGGGAGTAGGGGAGACCCAGTACTTC
TRBV7-9	TRBJ1-2	NA	TRBD1	CASSFQPRGRGYTF	TGTGCCAGCAGCTTCCAACCGAGGGGGCGAGGCTACACCTTC
TRBV2	TRBJ1-5	NA	TRBD1	CASSEIQGAGNQPQHF	TGTGCCAGCAGCGAAATACAGGGGGCTGGGAATCAGCCCCAGCATTTT
TRBV18	TRBJ1-2	NA	TRBD1	CASSLTGDRAGYGYTF	TGTGCCAGCTCACTTACCGGCGACAGGGCAGGCTATGGCTACACCTTC
TRBV18	TRBJ2-1	NA	NA	CASSPSGGALNPLNEQFF	TGTGCCAGCTCACCATCTGGGGGAGCACTGAACCCCCTCAATGAGCAGTTCTTC
TRBV2	TRBJ2-2	NA	NA	CASSVLPTGELFF	TGTGCCAGCAGTGTACTGCCCACCGGGGAGCTGTTTTTT
TRBV7-9	TRBJ2-7	NA	TRBD1	CASSYTQGGEQYF	TGTGCCAGCAGCTACACACAGGGGGGCGAGCAGTACTTC